This T cell receptor (beta chain) emerged from a study of a mutant IDH1 vaccine in newly diagnosed glioma. On this clone itself: Its antigen is not identified.

Germline lookup yields CDR1 LNHDA and CDR2 SQIVND (reference sequence). Trimming took off 10 bases at V and 13 bases at J, with 13 bases between the two ends. The CDR3 loop spans 10 amino acids. Data came from immunoSEQ multiplex PCR; TCRdb stores just in-frame clones and leaves some out. The sample has 30,000 to 40,000 clones; about four fifths are singletons. The time point was: week 11, during vaccination. The content of each vaccine dose was 300 ug of mutant IDH1 20-mer peptide, and topical imiquimod accompanied it. Specimen: PBMCs, collected from a glioma patient whose treatment included an IDH1 peptide vaccine. The chain employs TRBV19 and TRBJ2-2; D gene uncertain. The sequence was collected from a man aged 40-49 years with glioma. CDR3 sequence reads: CATFRGALFF. The DNA for the CDR3 is TGTGCCACATTTCGAGGAGCGCTGTTTTTT.